The 21 T cell receptor beta chains listed next were all sequenced from one sample in a study of shared clonotypes between healthy human individuals. Method: immunoSEQ multiplex PCR; TCRdb's copy keeps in-frame clones and lacks some. The sample has about 1.1 million clones; about four fifths are singletons. The sample was memory CD4+ T cells from PBMCs. Subset denoted: CD45RA-negative fraction. These receptors all come from a young man in good health. Some clones in this sample may be carry-over from other donors' samples.

The J gene is TRBJ2-1, the V gene TRBV6-1, with a weak D call TRBD2 (5 bases). CDR3 length equals 15 residues. Germline lookup yields CDR1 MNHNS and CDR2 SASEGT. V shed 4 bases and J shed 8 bases, with 18 bases lying between them. This CDR3 is CASSVGLTSGDEQFF. CDR3 DNA: TGTGCCAGCAGTGTAGGACTGACGTCCGGGGATGAGCAGTTCTTC.

About this clone: This likely reflects a read error, since a far larger clone is one base away. This chain uses TRBV30 with TRBJ1-1; D not resolved. V was cut by 5 bases and J by 0 bases, with 10 bases left in between. The germline gives CDR1 GTSNPN, CDR2 SVGIG (reference sequence). The CDR3 has 13 amino acids. The CDR3 DNA is TGTGCCTGGGACTGGAGCATGAACACTGAAGCTTTCTTT. Translating it yields CAWDWSMNTEAFF.

V usage is TRBV5-1 and J usage is TRBJ2-5; D may be TRBD2 (6 bases). With 6 bases removed from V and 5 bases from J, the gap between germline ends came to 14 bases. The germline gives CDR1 SGHRS, CDR2 YFSETQ. The CDR3 sequence is 13 residues long. The CDR3 is CASTWDSDETQYF. The DNA for the CDR3 is TGCGCCAGCACCTGGGACTCCGATGAGACCCAGTACTTC.

This chain uses TRBV2 with TRBJ2-7; 15 bases align to TRBD2. The CDR3 has 18 residues. CDR1 is SNHLY, CDR2 FYNNEI, per germline. J was trimmed by 0 bases and V by 1 base; bases with no gene match: 4. CDR3 sequence reads: CASSEELGLAGGSYEQYF. The CDR3 DNA follows: TGTGCCAGCAGTGAAGAGCTGGGACTAGCGGGAGGCTCCTACGAGCAGTACTTC.

About this clone itself: A much bigger clone sits one base away, suggesting this may be a read error. Distinct nucleotide sequences in the sample also encode this CDR3. This chain joins TRBV7-2 and TRBJ1-1; D might be TRBD1 (6 bases). The V gene's germline CDR1 is SGHTA and CDR2 FQGNSA. The CDR3 is 13 amino acids. V was cut by 4 bases and J by 0 bases, with 6 bases left in between. The CDR3 sequence: CASSSGVNTEAFF. CDR3 DNA sequence: TGTGCCAGCAGCTCAGGGGTGAACACTGAAGCTTTCTTT.

The chain is built from TRBV5-1 and TRBJ1-1; D might be TRBD1 (5 bases). Germline lookup yields CDR1 SGHRS and CDR2 YFSETQ. V was pared by 2 bases and J by 8 bases, with 16 bases between. This CDR3 spans 14 amino acids. In DNA form, the CDR3 reads TGCGCCAGCAGCTTCCGGGGGGTCGAGGGCGAAGCTTTCTTT. This encodes CASSFRGVEGEAFF.

The chain joins TRBV5-8 to TRBJ2-3; 8 bases match TRBD1. Germline V gives CDR1 SGHTS, CDR2 YDEGEE. V lost 4 bases and J lost 3; bases outside the gene matches: 10. There are 16 residues in the CDR3. The CDR3 DNA reads as TGTGCCAGCAGCCCCGGGACAGGAGGGTTAACAGATACGCAGTATTTT. It translates to CASSPGTGGLTDTQYF.

This clone was recorded many times. This rearrangement joins TRBV5-1 to TRBJ2-5, with D perhaps matching TRBD1 (6 bases). The ends were cut back, 4 bases at V and 5 bases at J, with 15 bases in the middle. The V gene's germline CDR1 is SGHRS and CDR2 YFSETQ. This CDR3 contains 14 residues. The CDR3 is CASSPKQGWETQYF. The CDR3 DNA is TGCGCCAGCAGCCCAAAACAGGGTTGGGAGACCCAGTACTTC.

V and J are TRBV4-1 and TRBJ2-7; 12 bases agree with TRBD2. The CDR3 is made up of 20 amino acids. Germline V gene lookup returns CDR1 MGHRA and CDR2 YSYEKL. V lost 2 bases to trimming and J lost 6 bases; unmatched junction nucleotides: 20. The CDR3 nucleotides read TGCGCCAGCAGCCAACACTCCCAAACGTCTAGCGGGAGGGTATCTGGCGAGCAGTACTTC. It translates to CASSQHSQTSSGRVSGEQYF.

This clone was found a few times. This sequence joins TRBV5-4 and TRBJ2-7, with D perhaps matching TRBD1 (6 bases). Looked up from germline, CDR1 is SGHNT and CDR2 is YYREEE (reference sequence). CDR3 length: 19 residues. V lost 2 bases and J 0 bases, leaving 24 bases between the germline ends. The CDR3 loop is CASSLGISLARGSSYEQYF. In nucleotides, the CDR3 is TGTGCCAGCAGCTTAGGGATTTCGTTAGCGAGGGGGAGCTCCTACGAGCAGTACTTC. The variable domain in full, with the rest retrieved from reference TRBV5-4 and TRBJ2-7, is ETGVTQSPTHLIKTRGQQVTLRCSSQSGHNTVSWYQQALGQGPQFIFQYYREEENGRGNFPPRFSGLQFPNYSSELNVNALELDDSALYLCASSLGISLARGSSYEQYFGPGTRLTVT.

This clone was detected ten times or more. DNA of the CDR3: TGTGCCAGCAGCGGTAAACGGGGGGAAAAACTGTTTTTT. It encodes CASSGKRGEKLFF. The rearrangement links TRBV2 to TRBJ1-4; TRBD1 is a possible D gene (5 bases). Germline assignment: CDR1 SNHLY and CDR2 FYNNEI. The V end lost 6 bases, the J end lost 8 bases, and 13 bases lay between the germline ends. This CDR3 spans 13 amino acids.

This chain links TRBV7-9 with TRBJ2-5, with D tentatively TRBD1 or TRBD2 (5 bases each). V lost 1 base, J lost 3 bases, and 18 bases lay in between. Germline lookup yields CDR1 SEHNR and CDR2 FQNEAQ (reference sequence). The CDR3 is 17 amino acids. The CDR3 DNA sequence: TGTGCCAGCAGCTTAGGAATGTCCTCAGGGACGGAAGAGACCCAGTACTTC. Encoded protein: CASSLGMSSGTEETQYF.

The V gene is TRBV5-1, the J gene TRBJ1-1, with D tentatively TRBD1 (5 bases). The V end lost 4 bases, the J end lost 3 bases, and 16 bases lay between the germline ends. CDR1 and CDR2 from the germline V gene are SGHRS and YFSETQ. The CDR3 contains 15 residues. This CDR3 reads CASSPTTGVDTEAFF. The CDR3 DNA sequence: TGCGCCAGCAGCCCGACTACGGGGGTTGACACTGAAGCTTTCTTT.

This clone was seen once. The chain has TRBV27 and TRBJ2-1; 13 bases fit TRBD2. Germline V gives CDR1 MNHEY, CDR2 SMNVEV (reference sequence). CDR3 length: 15 residues. V lost 8 bases and J lost 8; bases outside the gene matches: 9. CDR3 DNA sequence: TGTGCCAGCCGGACTAGCGGGAGACGGGGCCATGAGCAGTTCTTC. This gives the protein CASRTSGRRGHEQFF.

The chain joins TRBV11-2 to TRBJ2-1; 13 bases are shared with TRBD2. The V gene end was trimmed by 1 base and the J gene end by 3 bases; junction bases not matched to a gene: 3. CDR3 length equals 17 residues. Germline V gene data show CDR1 as SGHAT and CDR2 as FQNNGV. CDR3 sequence: CASSLGRTSGSYNEQFF. CDR3 DNA sequence: TGTGCCAGCAGCTTAGGGAGGACTAGCGGGAGCTACAATGAGCAGTTCTTC.

This clone was seen once. Distinct nucleotide sequences in the sample also encode this CDR3. V is TRBV28 and J is TRBJ1-2, with D tentatively TRBD1 (6 bases). The CDR3 sequence is 12 residues long. V gave up 5 bases and J gave up 4 bases, with 8 bases separating them. CDR1 and CDR2 from the germline V gene are MDHEN and SYDVKM. The CDR3 spells CASSLTGYGYTF. The CDR3 DNA sequence: TGTGCCAGCAGTCTGACAGGCTATGGCTACACCTTC.

Only a few counts were recorded for this clone. The gene calls are TRBV29-1 and TRBJ2-7; D might be TRBD1 or TRBD2, each matching 7 bases. V lost 7 bases and J lost 7, with 14 bases in between. Germline lookup yields CDR1 SQVTM and CDR2 ANQGSEA. The CDR3 length is 11 residues. The CDR3 loop is CSGGGQREQYF. CDR3 sequence (DNA): TGCAGCGGGGGGGGACAGCGGGAGCAGTACTTC.

In DNA, the CDR3 is TGCGCCAGCAGCATCCAAGCGGGGTATACCGGGGAGCTGTTTTTT. It specifies CASSIQAGYTGELFF. The V and J genes are TRBV5-1 and TRBJ2-2, with TRBD2 matching 7 bases. V dropped 4 bases and J dropped 5; count of bases not matched to a gene: 8. The CDR3 extends over 15 amino acids. Germline assignment: CDR1 SGHRS and CDR2 YFSETQ.

This rearrangement joins TRBV7-8 to TRBJ1-1; D unclear. The CDR3 loop spans 13 amino acids. With 7 bases removed from V and 4 bases from J, the gap between germline ends came to 13 bases. From germline, CDR1 is SGHVS and CDR2 FQNEAQ. CDR3 in amino acids: CASNQRDGTEAFF. The CDR3, as DNA: TGTGCCAGCAATCAGAGGGATGGCACTGAAGCTTTCTTT.

The J gene is TRBJ1-2, the V gene TRBV9; tentative D call: TRBD1 (5 bases). CDR1 is SGDLS, CDR2 YYNGEE, per germline. The ends were cut back, 6 bases at V and 3 bases at J, with 12 bases in the middle. The CDR3 extends over 13 amino acids. CDR3 amino acids: CASTHRGDYGYTF. The CDR3 DNA sequence: TGTGCCAGCACCCACAGAGGGGACTATGGCTACACCTTC.

This clone was seen many times. This CDR3 reads CASSSLRTVHYGYTF. The CDR3 coding sequence is TGTGCCAGCAGTTCCCTTAGGACAGTCCACTATGGCTACACCTTC. The chain recombines TRBV2 with TRBJ1-2; the D gene is possibly TRBD1 (6 bases). Between the trimmed V and J ends, which lost 5 bases and 3 bases, there was a span of 16 bases. The CDR3 spans 15 residues. Germline CDR1 and CDR2: SNHLY and FYNNEI.